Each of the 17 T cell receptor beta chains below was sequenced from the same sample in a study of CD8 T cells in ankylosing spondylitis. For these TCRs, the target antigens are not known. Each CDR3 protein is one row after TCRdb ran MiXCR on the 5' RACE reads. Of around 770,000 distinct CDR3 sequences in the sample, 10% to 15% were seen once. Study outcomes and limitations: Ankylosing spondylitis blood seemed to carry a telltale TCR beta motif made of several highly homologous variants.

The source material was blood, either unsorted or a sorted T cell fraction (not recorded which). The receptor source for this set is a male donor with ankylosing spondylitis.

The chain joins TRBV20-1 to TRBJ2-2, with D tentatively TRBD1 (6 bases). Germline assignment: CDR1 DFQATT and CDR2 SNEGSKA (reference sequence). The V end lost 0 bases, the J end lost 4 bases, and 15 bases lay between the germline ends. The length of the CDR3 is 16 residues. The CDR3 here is CSARERGGPTTGELFF. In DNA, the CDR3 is TGCAGTGCTAGAGAGCGAGGGGGACCGACCACCGGGGAGCTGTTTTTT.

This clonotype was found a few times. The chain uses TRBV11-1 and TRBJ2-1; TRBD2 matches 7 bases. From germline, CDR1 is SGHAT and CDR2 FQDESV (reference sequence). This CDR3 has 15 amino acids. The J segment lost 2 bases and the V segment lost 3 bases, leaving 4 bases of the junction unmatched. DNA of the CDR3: TGTGCCAGCAGCTTCGGGACTAAGCCCTACAATGAGCAGTTCTTC. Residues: CASSFGTKPYNEQFF.

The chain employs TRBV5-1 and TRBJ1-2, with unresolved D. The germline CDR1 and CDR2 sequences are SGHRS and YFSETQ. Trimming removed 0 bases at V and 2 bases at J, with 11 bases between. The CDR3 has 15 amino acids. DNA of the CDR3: TGCGCCAGCAGCTTGGGAGGATCGGGGAACTATGGCTACACCTTC. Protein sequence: CASSLGGSGNYGYTF.

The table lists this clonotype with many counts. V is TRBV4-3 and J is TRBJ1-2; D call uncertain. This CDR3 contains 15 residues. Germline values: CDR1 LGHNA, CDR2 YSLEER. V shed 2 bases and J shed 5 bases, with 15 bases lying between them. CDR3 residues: CASSQLTVGDYGYTF. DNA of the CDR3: TGCGCCAGCAGCCAACTTACTGTGGGAGATTATGGCTACACCTTC.

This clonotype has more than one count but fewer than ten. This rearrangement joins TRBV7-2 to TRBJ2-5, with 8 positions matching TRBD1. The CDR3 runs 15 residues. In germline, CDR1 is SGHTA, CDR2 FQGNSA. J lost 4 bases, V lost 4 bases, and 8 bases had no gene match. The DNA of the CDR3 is TGTGCCAGCAGCTCCCAGGGACAGGTGACAGAGACCCAGTACTTC. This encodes CASSSQGQVTETQYF. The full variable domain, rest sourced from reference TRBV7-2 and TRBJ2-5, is GAGVSQSPSNKVTEKGKDVELRCDPISGHTALYWYRQSLGQGLEFLIYFQGNSAPDKSGLPSDRFSAERTGGSVSTLTIQRTQQEDSAVYLCASSSQGQVTETQYFGPGTRLLVL.

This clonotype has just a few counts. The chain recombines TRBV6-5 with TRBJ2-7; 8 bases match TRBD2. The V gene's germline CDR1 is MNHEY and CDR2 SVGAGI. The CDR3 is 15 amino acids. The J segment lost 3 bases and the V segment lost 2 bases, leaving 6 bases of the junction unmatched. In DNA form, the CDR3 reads TGTGCCAGCAGTTACCCCTTAGCGGGACTCTACGAGCAGTACTTC. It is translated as CASSYPLAGLYEQYF.

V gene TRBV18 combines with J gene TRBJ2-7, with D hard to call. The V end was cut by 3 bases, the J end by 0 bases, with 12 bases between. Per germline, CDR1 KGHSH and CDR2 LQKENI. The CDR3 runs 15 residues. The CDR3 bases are TGTGCCAGCTCACCCAGCTCGGACGTCTCCTACGAGCAGTACTTC. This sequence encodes CASSPSSDVSYEQYF.

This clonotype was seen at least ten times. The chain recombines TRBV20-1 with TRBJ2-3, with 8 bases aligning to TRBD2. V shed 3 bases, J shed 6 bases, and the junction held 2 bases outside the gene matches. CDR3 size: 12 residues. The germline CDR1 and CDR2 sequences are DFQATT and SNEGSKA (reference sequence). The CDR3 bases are TGCAGTGCTAGCGGGGGGGCGGATACGCAGTATTTT. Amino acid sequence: CSASGGADTQYF.

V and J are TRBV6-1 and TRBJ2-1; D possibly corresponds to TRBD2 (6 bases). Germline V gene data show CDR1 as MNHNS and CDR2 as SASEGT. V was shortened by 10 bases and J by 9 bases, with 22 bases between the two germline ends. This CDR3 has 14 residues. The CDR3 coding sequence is TGTGCCACCCTTGGAGGGAGGTTTGTCAGTGAGCAGTTCTTC. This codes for CATLGGRFVSEQFF.

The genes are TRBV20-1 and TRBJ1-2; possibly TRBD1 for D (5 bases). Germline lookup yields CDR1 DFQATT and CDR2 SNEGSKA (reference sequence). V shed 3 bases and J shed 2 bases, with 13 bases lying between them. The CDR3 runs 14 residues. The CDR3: CSASSQGRNYGYTF. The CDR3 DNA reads TGCAGTGCTAGCTCGCAGGGTAGAAACTATGGCTACACCTTC.

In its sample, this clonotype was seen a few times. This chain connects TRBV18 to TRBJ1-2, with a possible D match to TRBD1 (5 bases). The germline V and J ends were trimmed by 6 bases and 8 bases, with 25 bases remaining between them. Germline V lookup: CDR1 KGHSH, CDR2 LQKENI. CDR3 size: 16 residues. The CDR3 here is CASSLVGDGAREGYTF. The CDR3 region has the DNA TGTGCCAGCTCCCTCGTCGGAGACGGGGCAAGAGAGGGCTACACCTTC.

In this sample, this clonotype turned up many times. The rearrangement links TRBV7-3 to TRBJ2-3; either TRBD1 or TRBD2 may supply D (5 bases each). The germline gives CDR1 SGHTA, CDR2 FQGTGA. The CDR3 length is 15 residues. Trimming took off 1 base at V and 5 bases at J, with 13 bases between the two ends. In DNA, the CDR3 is TGTGCCAGCAGCTTAAATGCCAGGGCGGGAGATACGCAGTATTTT. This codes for CASSLNARAGDTQYF.

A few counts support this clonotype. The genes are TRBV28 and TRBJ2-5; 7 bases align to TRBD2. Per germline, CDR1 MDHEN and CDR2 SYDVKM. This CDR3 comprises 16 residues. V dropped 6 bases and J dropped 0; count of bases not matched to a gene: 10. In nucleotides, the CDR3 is TGTGCCAGCAGCCTGGCCGCGACTAGCAACCAAGAGACCCAGTACTTC. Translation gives CASSLAATSNQETQYF.

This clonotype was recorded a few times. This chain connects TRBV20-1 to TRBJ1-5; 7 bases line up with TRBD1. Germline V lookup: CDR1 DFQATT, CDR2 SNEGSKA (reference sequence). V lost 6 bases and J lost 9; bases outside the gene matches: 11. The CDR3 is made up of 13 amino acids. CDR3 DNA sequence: TGCAGTGCGGAGGACAGGACCCGTTGGCCCCAGCATTTT. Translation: CSAEDRTRWPQHF.

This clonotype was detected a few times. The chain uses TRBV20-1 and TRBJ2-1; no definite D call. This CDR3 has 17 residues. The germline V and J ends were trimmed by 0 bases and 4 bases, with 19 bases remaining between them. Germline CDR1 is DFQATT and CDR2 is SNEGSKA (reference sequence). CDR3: CSARDQYPGTPYNEQFF. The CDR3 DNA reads TGCAGTGCTAGAGATCAGTACCCCGGTACACCTTACAATGAGCAGTTCTTC.

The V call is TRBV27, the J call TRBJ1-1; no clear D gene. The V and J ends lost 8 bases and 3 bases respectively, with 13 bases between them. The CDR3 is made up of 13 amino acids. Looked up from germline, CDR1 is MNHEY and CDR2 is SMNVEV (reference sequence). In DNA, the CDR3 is TGTGCCAGCTGGATGTTGGGATACACTGAAGCTTTCTTT. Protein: CASWMLGYTEAFF.

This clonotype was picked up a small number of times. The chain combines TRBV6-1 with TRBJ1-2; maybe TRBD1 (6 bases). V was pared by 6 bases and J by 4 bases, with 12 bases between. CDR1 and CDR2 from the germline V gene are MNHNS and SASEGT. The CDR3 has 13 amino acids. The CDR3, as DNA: TGTGCCAGCAGAGAGACAGGCGTCTATGGCTACACCTTC. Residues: CASRETGVYGYTF.